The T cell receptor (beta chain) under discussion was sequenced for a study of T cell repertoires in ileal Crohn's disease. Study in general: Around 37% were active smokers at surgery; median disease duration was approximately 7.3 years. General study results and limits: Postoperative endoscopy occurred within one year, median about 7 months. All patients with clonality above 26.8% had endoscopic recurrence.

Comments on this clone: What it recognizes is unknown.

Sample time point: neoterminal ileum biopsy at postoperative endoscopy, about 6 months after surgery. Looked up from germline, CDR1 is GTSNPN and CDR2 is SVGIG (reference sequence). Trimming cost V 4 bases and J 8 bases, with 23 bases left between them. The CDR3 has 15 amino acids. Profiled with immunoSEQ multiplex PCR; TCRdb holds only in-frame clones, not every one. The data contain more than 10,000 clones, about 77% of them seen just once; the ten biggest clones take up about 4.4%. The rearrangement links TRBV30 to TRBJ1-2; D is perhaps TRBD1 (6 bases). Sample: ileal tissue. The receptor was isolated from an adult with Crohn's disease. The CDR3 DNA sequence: TGTGCCTGGATGGAGTCGGGGGGGCGCAGGAGAGGCTACACCTTC. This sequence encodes CAWMESGGRRRGYTF.